What follows are 7 T cell receptor beta chains derived from one specimen sequenced in a study of T cells in Graves' hyperthyroidism and ophthalmopathy. Amplified regions were TCR beta CDR3 sequences from RNA transcripts. During a first-round RT-PCR of the TCR CDR3, the HTBI primer set was used. From the multiplex PCR reads, TCRdb called clonotypes with MiXCR, one entry per CDR3 protein. The data contain some 580,000 distinct CDR3 sequences, roughly 16% of them singletons. Sequencing input: blood. The source is a woman aged 40-49 years with Graves' ophthalmopathy.

V and J are TRBV4-1 and TRBJ2-2; TRBD1 matches 8 bases. Germline-derived CDR1 and CDR2 are MGHRA and YSYEKL. The CDR3 runs to 16 residues. Unmatched junction bases numbered 6, after V lost 0 bases and J lost 6 bases. CDR3 nucleotides: TGCGCCAGCAGCCAAGATCCAGGGGGCGCGTCCGGGGAGCTGTTTTTT. Its protein product is CASSQDPGGASGELFF.

In its sample, this clonotype was seen a few times. This chain uses TRBV12-3 or TRBV12-4 with TRBJ1-1; D remains ambiguous. The CDR3 runs to 14 residues. V lost 3 bases to trimming and J lost 1 base, with 9 bases between them. CDR3 bases: TGTGCCAGCAGTTTGACGGACGGGAACACTGAAGCTTTCTTT. The encoded protein is CASSLTDGNTEAFF.

This clonotype came up many times. V usage is TRBV4-2 and J usage is TRBJ1-1, with 10 bases matching TRBD1. Trimming took 4 bases from V and 3 from J; bases not matched to a gene: 11. Germline assignment: CDR1 LGHNA and CDR2 YNFKEQ. The CDR3 covers 17 residues. The DNA of the CDR3 is TGTGCCAGCAGCCTTGGGGGACAGGGGAGGGTGGACACTGAAGCTTTCTTT. Translation gives CASSLGGQGRVDTEAFF.

This chain joins TRBV14 and TRBJ2-1; 10 bases align to TRBD2. CDR1 and CDR2 from the germline V gene are SGHDN and FVKESK. Unmatched junction bases numbered 5, after V lost 1 base and J lost 14 bases. This CDR3 is 13 amino acids long. The chain's CDR3 is CASSQGSGRGKFF. The CDR3 DNA reads as TGTGCCAGCAGCCAAGGGAGCGGGAGGGGAAAGTTCTTC.

The rearrangement uses TRBV4-1 and TRBJ2-3; D is perhaps TRBD2 (6 bases). The germline CDR1 and CDR2 sequences are MGHRA and YSYEKL. V lost 5 bases to trimming and J lost 2 bases, with 8 bases between them. This CDR3 spans 13 amino acids. The DNA of the CDR3 is TGCGCCAGCAGCACGGGGGTCACAGATACGCAGTATTTT. Its translation: CASSTGVTDTQYF.

This clonotype was observed at least ten times. The chain is built from TRBV5-1 and TRBJ2-3, with D tentatively TRBD2 (6 bases). CDR3 length: 13 residues. CDR1 SGHRS and CDR2 YFSETQ come from the germline V gene. Trimming took off 5 bases at V and 4 bases at J, with 11 bases between the two ends. CDR3 amino acids: CASRRGAADTQYF. For the CDR3, the DNA is TGCGCCAGCAGGCGGGGAGCAGCAGATACGCAGTATTTT.

The V gene is TRBV29-1, the J gene TRBJ1-2, with a weak D call TRBD1 (6 bases). CDR1 is SQVTM and CDR2 is ANQGSEA in the germline V gene. The V and J ends lost 4 bases and 7 bases respectively, with 13 bases between them. The CDR3 runs 12 residues. CDR3 sequence (DNA): TGCAGCGTTGGTGGGGGGGCCGCTGGCTACACCTTC. Its translation is CSVGGGAAGYTF.